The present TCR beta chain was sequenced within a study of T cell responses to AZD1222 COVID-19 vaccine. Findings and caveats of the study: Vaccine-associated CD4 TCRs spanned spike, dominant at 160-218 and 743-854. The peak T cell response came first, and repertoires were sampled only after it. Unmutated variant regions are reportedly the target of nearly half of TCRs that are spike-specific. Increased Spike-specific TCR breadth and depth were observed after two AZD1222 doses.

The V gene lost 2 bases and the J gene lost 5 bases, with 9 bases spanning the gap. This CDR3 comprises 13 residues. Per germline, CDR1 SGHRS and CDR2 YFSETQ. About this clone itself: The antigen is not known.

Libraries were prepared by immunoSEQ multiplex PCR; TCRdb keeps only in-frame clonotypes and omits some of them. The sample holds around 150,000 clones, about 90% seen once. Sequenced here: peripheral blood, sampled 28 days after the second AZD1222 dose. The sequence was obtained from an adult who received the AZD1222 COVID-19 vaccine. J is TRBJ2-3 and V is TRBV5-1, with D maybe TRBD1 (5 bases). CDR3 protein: CASSLGAEDTQYF. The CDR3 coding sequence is TGCGCCAGCAGCTTAGGGGCCGAAGATACGCAGTATTTT.